Listed below are T cell receptor beta chains from one sample, sequenced in a study of T cell repertoires in cytomegalovirus infection. TCRdb reprocessed the reads via MiXCR and lists one record per CDR3 protein. The data hold hundreds of thousands of distinct CDR3 sequences, with around a third observed a single time. These receptors have no known antigen. Sample: cultured CD8+ T cells from PBMCs, taken from culture after CMV antigen stimulation. These TCRs come from a human donor in good health (CMV status not recorded). Some clones in this sample may be carry-over from other donors' samples. The CDR3 runs from the conserved cysteine through the conserved F or W. D genes are given only for firm matches. Clone size appears in some rows only: once, few, many, or a class for an expanded clone.

v_gene	abundance	d_gene	j_gene	CDR3nt	CDR3aa
TRBV11-2	.	TRBD2	TRBJ2-3	TGTGCCAACAGCTCCTGGGAGCGGGGTATAACAGATACGCAGTATTTT	CANSSWERGITDTQYF
TRBV25-1	few	.	TRBJ1-2	TGTGCCAGCTGGGGCGGGGACTATGGCTACACCTTC	CASWGGDYGYTF
TRBV4-1	.	TRBD2	TRBJ2-7	TGCGCCAGCAGCCAAGAATGGCTAGCGGGGGACTACGAGCAGTACTTC	CASSQEWLAGDYEQYF
TRBV12-3/TRBV12-4	.	.	TRBJ1-1	TGTGCCAGCAGTCCTGACACTGAAGCTTTCTTT	CASSPDTEAFF
TRBV6-1	few	.	TRBJ2-2	TGTGCCAGCCTTAAGATAATCGCGGGCACCGGGGAGCTGTTTTTT	CASLKIIAGTGELFF
TRBV27	few	.	TRBJ2-7	TGTGCCAGCAGTTTCCTAGGGGCGCAAGAGCAGTACTTC	CASSFLGAQEQYF
TRBV12-5	.	TRBD1	TRBJ2-7	TGTGCTAGTGGTTTTGGTACCGGGACAGAGTCCTACGAGCAGTACTTC	CASGFGTGTESYEQYF
TRBV9	.	.	TRBJ1-3	TGTGCCAGCAGCGTAAGAGTCTCTGGAAACACCATATATTTT	CASSVRVSGNTIYF
TRBV7-6	many	TRBD2	TRBJ2-3	TGTGCCAGCAGCCCGTCGGGAGGGGTCACAGATACGCAGTATTTT	CASSPSGGVTDTQYF
TRBV6-2/TRBV6-3	.	.	TRBJ1-1	TGTGCCAGCCAGTGGGTTGGCAACACTGAAGCTTTCTTT	CASQWVGNTEAFF
TRBV5-6	.	TRBD1	TRBJ1-2	TGTGCCAGCAGCTTGAACAGGGGGAGTTTCTATGGCTACACCTTC	CASSLNRGSFYGYTF
TRBV28	.	.	TRBJ1-2	TGTGCCAGCAGTTTGGAGGCGGAGTGGTTCTCTGGCTACACCTTC	CASSLEAEWFSGYTF
TRBV20-1	.	TRBD2	TRBJ2-2	TGCAGTGCCAAACGACTAGCGAGTTCCACCGGGGAGCTGTTTTTT	CSAKRLASSTGELFF
TRBV27	.	.	TRBJ1-1	TGTGCCAGCAGTTTATGGGGGGGAGTAGCTGAAGCTTTCTTT	CASSLWGGVAEAFF
TRBV24-1	.	TRBD2	TRBJ2-3	TGTGCCACCAGTGATCGACGACTAGCGGGGGGAAGGGATACGCAGTATTTT	CATSDRRLAGGRDTQYF
TRBV6-2/TRBV6-3	few	.	TRBJ2-3	TGTGCCAGCAGCCCTTTTGAGGAGGGTGTAGATACGCAGTATTTT	CASSPFEEGVDTQYF
TRBV20-1	.	.	TRBJ1-1	TGCAGTGCTAGAGGCCGGGCCGGGCCAGGGTGTTTCTTT	CSARGRAGPGCFF
TRBV29-1	few	.	TRBJ1-3	TGCAGCGTTGAAGAATTCACAGGCCGCTCTGGAAACACCATATATTTT	CSVEEFTGRSGNTIYF
TRBV12-3/TRBV12-4	.	.	TRBJ2-6	TGTGCCAGCAGTTTCTTCTCTCTTACGGGGTCTGGGGCCAACGTCCTGACTTTC	CASSFFSLTGSGANVLTF
TRBV29-1	.	.	TRBJ2-2	TGCAGCGTCGCCAGGGAGAGGACCGGGGAGCTGTTTTTT	CSVARERTGELFF
TRBV4-3	once	.	TRBJ1-2	TGCGCCAGCAGCCAAGGGGAAGATGGCTACACCTTC	CASSQGEDGYTF
TRBV23-1	.	TRBD1	TRBJ2-5	TGCGCCAGCAGCTGGCGACAGGGTATATCCCACGAGAACCAGTACTTC	CASSWRQGISHENQYF
TRBV27	.	.	TRBJ2-3	TGTGCCAGCAGCCACGGGCTAGCAGGGGATACGCAGTATTTT	CASSHGLAGDTQYF
TRBV4-1	.	TRBD1	TRBJ2-6	TGCGCCAGCAGCCTGGGACAGGGAGTCTCTGGGGCCAACGTCCTGACTTTC	CASSLGQGVSGANVLTF
TRBV9	.	TRBD2	TRBJ2-5	TGTGCCAGCAGCCCCCGGACTAGCGGGGAGTATCAAGAGACCCAGTACTTC	CASSPRTSGEYQETQYF
TRBV4-1	.	.	TRBJ1-2	TGCGCCAGCAGCCAAGATCCATTAAGCTATGGCTACACCTTC	CASSQDPLSYGYTF
TRBV27	.	TRBD1	TRBJ1-6	TGTGCCAGCAGCCTCTTACGTACAGGGGGGAGGTGGTCACCCCTCCACTTT	CASSLLRTGGRWSPLHF
TRBV6-6	.	TRBD1	TRBJ2-7	TGTGCCAGCAGTTACGGTAGGGGACAGTCCTACGAGCAGTACTTC	CASSYGRGQSYEQYF
TRBV5-6	.	.	TRBJ2-5	TGTGCCAGCAGCTTGAAGGCGGGGAGGGAGACCCAGTACTTC	CASSLKAGRETQYF
TRBV7-9	.	.	TRBJ2-1	TGTGCCAGCAGCTTAGAGAGGGCAGGGTCGGGTCTTGGGGAGCAGTTCTTC	CASSLERAGSGLGEQFF
TRBV14	.	.	TRBJ2-7	TGTGCCAGCAGCCACCCAAGACAGGTCCCGTCCTACGAGCAGTACTTC	CASSHPRQVPSYEQYF
TRBV28	few	TRBD1	TRBJ1-2	TGTGCCAGCAGACAGGGGGAGGACTATGGCTACACCTTC	CASRQGEDYGYTF
TRBV6-5	few	.	TRBJ2-7	TGTGCCAGCAGTTCCCAGGGGGGGGCGGGTGGGTACGAGCAGTACTTC	CASSSQGGAGGYEQYF
TRBV2	.	.	TRBJ2-7	TGTGCCAGCAGCGCGGTGCAGGGGTCCTACGAGCAGTACTTC	CASSAVQGSYEQYF
TRBV7-9	.	.	TRBJ2-6	TGTGCCAGCAGCCGTCGGTACTCTGGGGCCAACGTCCTGACTTTC	CASSRRYSGANVLTF
TRBV2	.	.	TRBJ1-5	TGTGCCAGCAGCCGTGGGACAACGGTTAATGGCAATCAGCCCCAGCATTTT	CASSRGTTVNGNQPQHF
TRBV28	.	TRBD2	TRBJ2-5	TGTGCCAGCACCCAAGGGCTAGCGGTAGCTCAAGAGACCCAGTACTTC	CASTQGLAVAQETQYF
TRBV4-1	few	.	TRBJ1-2	TGCGCCAGCAGCCAAGTCGGGGGGACCTATGGCTACACCTTC	CASSQVGGTYGYTF
TRBV6-1	.	.	TRBJ1-1	TGTGCCGGCAGTGAAGTAGTGGGGACTGTTAAAGAAGCTTTCTTT	CAGSEVVGTVKEAFF
TRBV6-5	few	TRBD2	TRBJ2-1	TGTGCCAACTCCGAGCGGGGCTTTCGCGATGAGCAGTTCTTC	CANSERGFRDEQFF
TRBV20-1	.	.	TRBJ1-6	TGCAGTGCTAGGGACCTTAGGGATTCACCCCTCCACTTT	CSARDLRDSPLHF
TRBV27	.	TRBD2	TRBJ2-5	TGTGCCAGCAGTTGGACGGGGGGAGCTGAAGAGACCCAGTACTTC	CASSWTGGAEETQYF
TRBV6-2/TRBV6-3	.	TRBD2	TRBJ2-3	TGTGCCAGCAGTTACCAGGGCGGGGGGAGTGAAGATACGCAGTATTTT	CASSYQGGGSEDTQYF
TRBV6-5	.	.	TRBJ2-2	TGTACCAGCACACTCTGGAAGGGGGCGAACACCGGGGAGCTGTTTTTT	CTSTLWKGANTGELFF
TRBV5-1	.	.	TRBJ1-1	TGCGCCAGCAGCGGGTCTGGGAGCCAAGCTTTCTTT	CASSGSGSQAFF
TRBV7-2	few	.	TRBJ2-7	TGTGCCAGCAGCTTAGTGCCGAACACCGCCTACGAGCAGTACTTC	CASSLVPNTAYEQYF
TRBV7-9	few	TRBD1	TRBJ2-6	TGTGCCAGCAGCTTCGGGACAGATCACTTCTCTGGGGCCAACGTCCTGACTTTC	CASSFGTDHFSGANVLTF
TRBV3-1	.	.	TRBJ2-5	TGTGCCAGCAGCCAAGGCTATGGGCCTTGGAAGACCCAGTACTTC	CASSQGYGPWKTQYF
TRBV6-5	many	.	TRBJ2-1	TGTGCCAGCAGTTGGCTGGGACGCGGCAATGAGCAGTTCTTC	CASSWLGRGNEQFF
TRBV19	.	TRBD1	TRBJ2-2	TGTGCCAGTAGTCCCTGGGACAGCTCGAACACCGGGGAGCTGTTTTTT	CASSPWDSSNTGELFF
TRBV4-2	.	.	TRBJ2-7	TGTGCCAGCAGCCCCGAAGGGGCTTTCTACGAGCAGTACTTC	CASSPEGAFYEQYF
TRBV7-6	few	TRBD2	TRBJ2-3	TGTGCCAGCAGCGGGACTAGCGGGACCACAGATACGCAGTATTTT	CASSGTSGTTDTQYF
TRBV4-1	few	.	TRBJ1-1	TGCGCCAGCAGCCAAGATCAGCAGGCTGAAGCTTTCTTT	CASSQDQQAEAFF
TRBV24-1	.	TRBD1	TRBJ1-2	TGTGCCACCAGTGGTCCGGGACAGGAAAGGAATGGCTACACCTTC	CATSGPGQERNGYTF
TRBV5-1	.	.	TRBJ1-1	TGCGCCAGCAGCTTGGGGGCAGGGGCGAATGAAGCTTTCTTT	CASSLGAGANEAFF
TRBV28	once	.	TRBJ1-4	TGTGCCAGCAGTTTGAAGGCAGTTGATGAAAAACTGTTTTTT	CASSLKAVDEKLFF
TRBV29-1	.	TRBD1	TRBJ2-7	TGCAGCGCCGTGGGACAGGGCGGGTACGAGCAGTACTTC	CSAVGQGGYEQYF
TRBV2	few	TRBD1	TRBJ2-3	TGTGCCACCCTGTGGACAGGGGACGGCACAGATACGCAGTATTTT	CATLWTGDGTDTQYF
TRBV4-1	.	TRBD1	TRBJ2-7	TGTGCCAGCAGCCAAGGGGGCAGGTATTACGAGCAGTACTTC	CASSQGGRYYEQYF
TRBV7-9	many	.	TRBJ1-1	TGTGCCAGCAGCTCGTCCGCCTTACAGGGTCTGACTGAAGCTTTCTTT	CASSSSALQGLTEAFF